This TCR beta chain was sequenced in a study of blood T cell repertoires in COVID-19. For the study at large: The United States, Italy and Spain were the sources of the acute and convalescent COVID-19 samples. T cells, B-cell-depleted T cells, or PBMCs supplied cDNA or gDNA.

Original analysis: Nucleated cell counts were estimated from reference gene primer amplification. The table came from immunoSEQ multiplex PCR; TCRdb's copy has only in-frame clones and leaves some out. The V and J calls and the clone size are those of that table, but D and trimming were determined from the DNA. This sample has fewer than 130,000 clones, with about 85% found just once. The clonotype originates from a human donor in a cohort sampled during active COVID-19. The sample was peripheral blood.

The CDR3 loop reads CASNGGADTEAFF. The CDR3 DNA sequence: TGTGCCAGCAATGGGGGCGCGGACACTGAAGCTTTCTTT. The chain couples TRBV28 to TRBJ1-1, with a possible D match to TRBD1 (6 bases). Per germline, CDR1 MDHEN and CDR2 SYDVKM. Trimming stripped 7 bases from V and 3 bases from J, with 12 bases between. CDR3 length: 13 amino acids.